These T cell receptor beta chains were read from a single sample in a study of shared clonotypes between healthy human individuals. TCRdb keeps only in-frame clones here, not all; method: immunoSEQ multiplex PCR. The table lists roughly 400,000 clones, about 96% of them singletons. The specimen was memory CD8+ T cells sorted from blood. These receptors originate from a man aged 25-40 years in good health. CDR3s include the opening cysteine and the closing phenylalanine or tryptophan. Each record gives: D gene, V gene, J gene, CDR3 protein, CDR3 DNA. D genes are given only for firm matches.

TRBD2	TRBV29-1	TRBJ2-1	CSVGEVLAGGPREQFF	TGCAGCGTTGGGGAGGTTTTGGCGGGAGGGCCCAGGGAGCAGTTCTTC
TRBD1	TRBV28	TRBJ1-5	CASSLGTDNQPQHF	TGTGCCAGCAGTTTAGGGACAGATAATCAGCCCCAGCATTTT
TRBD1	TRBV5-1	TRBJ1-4	CASSLKGGGEKLFF	TGCGCCAGCAGCTTGAAAGGGGGCGGTGAAAAACTGTTTTTT
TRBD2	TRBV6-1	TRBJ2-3	CASSELAGTDTQYF	TGTGCCAGCAGTGAACTAGCGGGAACAGATACGCAGTATTTT
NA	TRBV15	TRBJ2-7	CATSRGRTARSYEQYF	TGTGCCACCAGCAGAGGCCGGACAGCGCGCTCCTACGAGCAGTACTTC
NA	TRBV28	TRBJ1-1	CASSLFLKGLIEAFF	TGTGCCAGCAGTTTATTCCTCAAGGGACTGATTGAAGCTTTCTTT
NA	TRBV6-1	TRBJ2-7	CASSETSLLGVEQYF	TGTGCCAGCAGTGAAACCTCTCTCCTCGGAGTCGAGCAGTACTTC
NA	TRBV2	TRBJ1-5	CASSGTGYNQPQHF	TGTGCCAGCAGCGGCACAGGGTATAATCAGCCCCAGCATTTT
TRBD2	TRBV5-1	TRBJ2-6	CASSLVLAGLIPGANVLTF	TGCGCCAGCAGCTTGGTGCTAGCGGGTCTTATACCTGGGGCCAACGTCCTGACTTTC
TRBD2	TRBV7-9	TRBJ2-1	CASSTGTTYYNEQFF	TGTGCCAGCAGCACCGGGACTACCTACTACAATGAGCAGTTCTTC